Here is one TCR beta chain with its context. What it binds is not known. The CDR3 contains 13 residues. The ends were cut back, 6 bases at V and 4 bases at J, with 10 bases in the middle. Germline V CDR1 and CDR2: SEHNR, FQNEAQ (reference sequence). The assay was immunoSEQ multiplex PCR, and TCRdb's table has in-frame clones only and misses some. In the table there are about 2,200,000 clones, approximately 94% of which are singletons. The data stem from a study of shared clonotypes between healthy human individuals. Selected positively for CCR7 and CD45RO-negative, naive CD8 cells excluded terminally differentiated effector memory CD45RA+ cells. Study results and limitations: When compared with the clonotypes that were shared by all four sorted-subset donors, the non-shared clonotypes turned out to have lower generation probabilities.

Specimen: naive CD8+ T cells from PBMCs. The origin of this receptor is a young man in good health. Some clones in this sample may be carry-over from other donors' samples. The chain uses TRBV7-9 and TRBJ1-3, with a possible D match to TRBD1 (5 bases). The CDR3 region is CASSTEGGNTIYF. The CDR3 DNA sequence: TGTGCCAGCAGTACCGAGGGGGGAAACACCATATATTTT.